This T cell receptor beta chain was recovered during a study of shared clonotypes between healthy human individuals. Measured with immunoSEQ multiplex PCR; TCRdb has only the in-frame clones, and not every one. The sample holds about 2.2 million clones, just over 90% seen once. About this clone: At the DNA level, this CDR3 is encoded by other sequences in the same sample as well.

Terminally differentiated effector memory CD45RA+ cells were excluded by CCR7 positive selection of CD45RO-negative cells. Germline V lookup: CDR1 MDHEN, CDR2 SYDVKM. CDR3 size: 12 residues. Trimming pared 2 bases from V and 7 bases from J, leaving 8 bases between. The source of this sequence is a man in his late teens or twenties in good health. Some clones in this sample may be carry-over from other donors' samples. This chain uses TRBV28 with TRBJ1-2; D gene unclear. The sequenced sample was naive CD8+ T cells from PBMCs. The DNA for the CDR3 is TGTGCCAGCAGTTTAGGGAGGAGTGGCTACACCTTC. It specifies CASSLGRSGYTF.